These T cell receptor beta chains were read from a single sample in a study of blood T cell repertoires in COVID-19. TCRdb's table, derived via immunoSEQ multiplex PCR, lists solely in-frame clones and lacks some. The sample lists some 350,000 clones, approximately 90% occurring once. Sequencing was performed on PBMCs or T cells enriched from blood (not recorded which). The origin of the receptors is a man aged 18 to 30 who had recovered from COVID-19. Each CDR3 is given with its conserved first and last residue. The D gene is left open where the match is weak. The listing skips clone size in some rows; elsewhere it reads once, few, many or a size class.

>.|14|TRBJ1-6|.|TRBV14
CASSQVQGNSPLHF
TGTGCCAGCAGCCAGGTCCAGGGAAATTCACCCCTCCACTTT
>.|13|TRBJ2-1|TRBD2|TRBV7-3
CASSGLAKNEQFF
TGTGCCAGCAGCGGACTAGCGAAGAATGAGCAGTTCTTC
>.|12|TRBJ2-1|TRBD1|TRBV5-8
CASSFSGGEQFF
TGTGCCAGCAGCTTCTCAGGGGGCGAGCAGTTCTTC
>.|16|TRBJ1-1|TRBD1|TRBV14
CASSHMEDRWDTEAFF
TGTGCCAGCAGCCACATGGAGGACAGGTGGGACACTGAAGCTTTCTTT
>.|16|TRBJ2-7|TRBD2|TRBV19
CASSQGLAGRSYEQYF
TGTGCCAGTAGTCAAGGACTAGCGGGCCGCTCCTACGAGCAGTACTTC
>once|16|TRBJ1-1|.|TRBV4-3
CASSQDVNRLNTEAFF
TGCGCCAGCAGCCAAGATGTGAACAGATTGAACACTGAAGCTTTCTTT
>.|16|TRBJ2-5|TRBD1|TRBV11-3
CARNPGTGAVQETQYF
TGTGCCCGAAACCCCGGGACAGGGGCCGTACAAGAGACCCAGTACTTC
>.|15|TRBJ2-1|TRBD1|TRBV19
CASTNDRGGYNEQFF
TGTGCCAGTACTAACGACAGGGGAGGTTACAATGAGCAGTTCTTC
>few|13|TRBJ2-7|.|TRBV27
CASTSDYLGEQYF
TGTGCCAGCACCTCAGACTACCTTGGGGAGCAGTACTTC
>.|14|TRBJ1-2|.|TRBV5-6
CASSPRQSPYGYTF
TGTGCCAGCAGCCCACGACAGAGTCCTTATGGCTACACCTTC
>.|15|TRBJ1-1|TRBD1|TRBV28
CASSWTGGGNTEAFF
TGTGCCAGCAGTTGGACAGGGGGCGGCAACACTGAAGCTTTCTTT
>once|14|TRBJ2-7|TRBD1|TRBV4-1
CASSPTGQSYEQYF
TGCGCCAGCAGCCCTACGGGACAGTCCTACGAGCAGTACTTC
>.|15|TRBJ2-7|.|TRBV18
CASSTVLSVSYEQYF
TGTGCCAGCTCAACCGTCCTATCCGTCTCCTACGAGCAGTACTTC
>.|18|TRBJ2-3|TRBD2|TRBV2
CASSGGLAGRTGADTQYF
TGTGCCAGCAGTGGGGGACTAGCGGGAAGAACTGGGGCAGATACGCAGTATTTT
>.|15|TRBJ1-5|.|TRBV7-7
CASSLAGDDNQPQHF
TGTGCCAGCAGCTTAGCCGGAGACGACAATCAGCCCCAGCATTTT
>.|14|TRBJ2-3|.|TRBV30
CAWSVQGEADTQYF
TGTGCCTGGAGTGTACAAGGGGAGGCAGATACGCAGTATTTT
>once|15|TRBJ1-2|TRBD1|TRBV2
CASTLGGTANYGYTF
TGTGCCAGCACCTTGGGCGGGACAGCTAACTATGGCTACACCTTC
>.|15|TRBJ2-1|TRBD2|TRBV7-6
CASSQGLAGGNEQFF
TGTGCCAGCAGCCAGGGACTAGCGGGAGGAAATGAGCAGTTCTTC
>.|15|TRBJ2-1|TRBD2|TRBV5-4
CASSFPSGGAEEQFF
TGTGCCAGCAGCTTCCCTAGCGGGGGGGCTGAGGAGCAGTTCTTC
>few|12|TRBJ2-2|.|TRBV30
CAWSINTGELFF
TGTGCCTGGAGTATAAACACCGGGGAGCTGTTTTTT
>.|13|TRBJ1-5|.|TRBV20-1
CSASWQGFQPQHF
TGCAGTGCTAGTTGGCAGGGGTTTCAGCCCCAGCATTTT
>.|15|TRBJ2-1|TRBD2|TRBV10-3
CAINGASGPYNEQFF
TGTGCCATTAACGGGGCTAGCGGACCCTACAATGAGCAGTTCTTC
>.|13|TRBJ2-7|.|TRBV28
CASSLVGDYEQYF
TGTGCCAGCAGTTTAGTAGGAGACTACGAGCAGTACTTC
>.|11|TRBJ2-5|.|TRBV3-1/TRBV3-2
CASSEEETQYF
TGTGCCAGCAGCGAGGAAGAGACCCAGTACTTC
>once|15|TRBJ2-7|TRBD1|TRBV11-1
CASSLAGQGSYEQYF
TGTGCCAGCAGCTTAGCGGGACAGGGGTCCTACGAGCAGTACTTC
>.|15|TRBJ2-1|.|TRBV5-1
CASSPGGLRNNEQFF
TGCGCCAGCAGCCCCGGCGGGCTACGAAACAATGAGCAGTTCTTC
>.|16|TRBJ2-7|TRBD1|TRBV3-1/TRBV3-2
CASSQFATGPADGQYF
TGTGCCAGCAGCCAGTTCGCGACAGGGCCGGCGGACGGGCAGTACTTC
>.|16|TRBJ2-3|TRBD2|TRBV2
CASRVLPGLATDTQYF
TGTGCCAGCAGGGTACTACCGGGACTAGCGACAGATACGCAGTATTTT
>.|11|TRBJ1-1|.|TRBV28
CASSFTTRAFF
TGTGCCAGCAGTTTTACCACTAGAGCTTTCTTT
>.|16|TRBJ2-1|.|TRBV12-5
CASGLVLGSTYNEQFF
TGTGCTAGTGGTTTGGTACTAGGCAGTACCTACAATGAGCAGTTCTTC
>.|16|TRBJ1-1|.|TRBV4-1
CASKDRPGEPNTEAFF
TGCGCCAGCAAAGATCGTCCAGGGGAGCCGAACACTGAAGCTTTCTTT
>.|16|TRBJ2-2|TRBD2|TRBV2
CASSEVAGGYSGELFF
TGTGCCAGCAGTGAAGTAGCGGGGGGTTATTCCGGGGAGCTGTTTTTT
>.|14|TRBJ1-4|TRBD1|TRBV2
CASSPGQGEEKLFF
TGTGCCAGCAGCCCGGGACAGGGGGAGGAAAAACTGTTTTTT
>.|13|TRBJ1-1|.|TRBV6-5
CASRPGGGTEAFF
TGTGCCAGCAGACCGGGGGGAGGGACTGAAGCTTTCTTT
>.|15|TRBJ1-5|TRBD1|TRBV2
CASSRDRGEIWPQHF
TGTGCCAGCAGTCGGGACAGGGGAGAGATATGGCCCCAGCATTTT
>.|14|TRBJ2-2|.|TRBV9
CATGPPSPSGELFF
TGTGCCACTGGGCCGCCCTCACCCTCTGGGGAGCTGTTTTTT
>.|17|TRBJ1-5|.|TRBV7-8
CASSSRLDRYLNQPQHF
TGTGCCAGCAGCTCCCGGCTTGACAGATACCTCAATCAGCCCCAGCATTTT
>.|13|TRBJ2-7|.|TRBV19
CASSAPDSYEQYF
TGTGCCAGTAGCGCCCCGGACAGCTACGAGCAGTACTTC
>.|12|TRBJ2-2|.|TRBV27
CASSSFTGELFF
TGTGCCAGCAGTTCTTTCACCGGGGAGCTGTTTTTT
>.|15|TRBJ1-4|.|TRBV6-5
CASTNRGATNEKLFF
TGTGCCAGCACTAATCGGGGGGCAACTAATGAAAAACTGTTTTTT
>.|17|TRBJ1-2|.|TRBV14
CASSQDIRDSQLNGYTF
TGTGCCAGCAGCCAAGATATACGGGACTCCCAATTGAATGGCTACACCTTC
>.|15|TRBJ2-7|.|TRBV6-5
CASSRLQGRNYEQYF
TGTGCCAGCAGTCGCCTTCAGGGTCGGAACTACGAGCAGTACTTC
>.|15|TRBJ1-2|.|TRBV4-1
CASRYQGSANYGYTF
TGCGCCAGCAGGTACCAGGGTAGTGCTAACTATGGCTACACCTTC
>once|12|TRBJ1-4|.|TRBV28
CASRQGNEKLFF
TGTGCCAGCAGGCAGGGGAATGAAAAACTGTTTTTT
>few|11|TRBJ2-1|TRBD1|TRBV7-9
CASGQGDEQFF
TGTGCCAGCGGGCAGGGGGATGAGCAGTTCTTC
>.|14|TRBJ2-2|.|TRBV6-5
CASSYGQYTGELFF
TGTGCCAGCAGTTACGGACAGTACACCGGGGAGCTGTTTTTT
>.|15|TRBJ1-5|TRBD1|TRBV28
CASSRRTGGYQPQHF
TGTGCCAGCAGTCGTAGGACAGGGGGCTATCAGCCCCAGCATTTT
>.|13|TRBJ1-1|.|TRBV13
CASSSRVGTEAFF
TGTGCCAGCAGTTCCAGGGTGGGCACTGAAGCTTTCTTT
>.|17|TRBJ1-4|TRBD1|TRBV7-9
CASSLEYGTGSDEKLFF
TGTGCCAGCAGCTTGGAATACGGGACAGGCTCTGATGAAAAACTGTTTTTT
>.|15|TRBJ2-7|.|TRBV6-1
CASSDRAGDAYEQYF
TGTGCCAGCAGTGACCGTGCAGGGGACGCCTACGAGCAGTACTTC